The sequence of this TCR beta chain was determined in a study of blood T cell repertoires in COVID-19. Study-wide background: Sources were T cells, B-cell-depleted T cells, or PBMCs; the material itself was cDNA or gDNA.

Original data processing: Researchers report that nucleated cell counts were estimated from reference gene primer amplification. Profiling relied on immunoSEQ multiplex PCR, and the TCRdb table lists in-frame clones only, not all of them. D and trimming were read from the DNA, whereas the V and J calls and clone size are those reported in that table. The table has 300,000 to 350,000 clones, around four fifths seen once. The germline V gene has CDR1 SQVTM and CDR2 ANQGSEA. CDR3 length equals 12 residues. The V and J ends lost 7 bases and 4 bases respectively, with 12 bases between them. The J gene is TRBJ2-3, the V gene TRBV29-1; TRBD2 is a possible D gene (6 bases). Sample: peripheral blood. This receptor was obtained from a man aged 25 to 40 with active or convalescent COVID-19. The CDR3 region is CSAGGGSDTQYF. The CDR3 nucleotides are TGCAGCGCTGGGGGAGGTTCAGATACGCAGTATTTT.